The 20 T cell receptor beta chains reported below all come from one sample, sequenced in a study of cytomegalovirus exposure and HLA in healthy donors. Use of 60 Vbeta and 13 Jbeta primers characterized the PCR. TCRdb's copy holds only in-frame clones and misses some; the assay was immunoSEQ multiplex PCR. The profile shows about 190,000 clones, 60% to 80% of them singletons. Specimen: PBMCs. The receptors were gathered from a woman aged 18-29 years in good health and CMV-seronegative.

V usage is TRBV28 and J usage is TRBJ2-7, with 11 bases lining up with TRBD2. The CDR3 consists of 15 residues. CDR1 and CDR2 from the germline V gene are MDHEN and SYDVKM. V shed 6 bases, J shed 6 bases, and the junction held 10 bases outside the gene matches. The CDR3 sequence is CASRYLAGGLGEQYF. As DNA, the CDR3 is TGTGCCAGCAGATACCTAGCGGGGGGTTTGGGCGAGCAGTACTTC.

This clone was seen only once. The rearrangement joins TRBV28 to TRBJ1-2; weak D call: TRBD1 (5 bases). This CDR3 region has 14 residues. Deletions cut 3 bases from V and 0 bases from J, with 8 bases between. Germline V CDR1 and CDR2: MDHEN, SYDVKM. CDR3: CASSLGGANYGYTF. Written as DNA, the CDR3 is TGTGCCAGCAGTTTGGGGGGAGCTAACTATGGCTACACCTTC.

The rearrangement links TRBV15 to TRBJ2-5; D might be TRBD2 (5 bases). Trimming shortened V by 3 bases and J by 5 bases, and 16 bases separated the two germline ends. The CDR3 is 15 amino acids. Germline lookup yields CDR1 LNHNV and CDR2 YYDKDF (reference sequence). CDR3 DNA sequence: TGTGCCACCAGCAGCCGAGGGAGTGATTTGGAGACCCAGTACTTC. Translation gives CATSSRGSDLETQYF.

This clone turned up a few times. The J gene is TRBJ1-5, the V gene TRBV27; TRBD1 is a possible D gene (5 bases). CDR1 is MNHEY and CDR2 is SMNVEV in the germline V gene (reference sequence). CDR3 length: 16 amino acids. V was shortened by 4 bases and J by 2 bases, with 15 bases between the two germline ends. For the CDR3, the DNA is TGTGCCAGCAGTTCATTGGGGGGGATTGGCAATCAGCCCCAGCATTTT. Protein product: CASSSLGGIGNQPQHF.

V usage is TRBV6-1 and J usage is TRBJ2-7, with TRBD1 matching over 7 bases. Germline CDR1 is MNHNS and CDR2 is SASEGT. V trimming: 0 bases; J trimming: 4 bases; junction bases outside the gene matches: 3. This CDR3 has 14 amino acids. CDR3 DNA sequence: TGTGCCAGCAGTGAAGCGGGACAGAGATACGAGCAGTACTTC. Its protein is CASSEAGQRYEQYF.

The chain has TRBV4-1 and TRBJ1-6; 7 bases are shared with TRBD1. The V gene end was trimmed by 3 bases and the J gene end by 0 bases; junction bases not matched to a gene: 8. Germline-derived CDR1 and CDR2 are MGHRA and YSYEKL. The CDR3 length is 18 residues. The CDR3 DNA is TGCGCCAGCAGCCAGAGGACAGGCGCGAGCTCCTATAATTCACCCCTCCACTTT. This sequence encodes CASSQRTGASSYNSPLHF.

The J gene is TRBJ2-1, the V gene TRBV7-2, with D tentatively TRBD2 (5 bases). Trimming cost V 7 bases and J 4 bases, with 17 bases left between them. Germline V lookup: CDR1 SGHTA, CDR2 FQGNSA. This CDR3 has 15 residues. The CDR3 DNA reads TGTGCCAGCACCTTCCCCAGCGGCATATACAATGAGCAGTTCTTC. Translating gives CASTFPSGIYNEQFF.

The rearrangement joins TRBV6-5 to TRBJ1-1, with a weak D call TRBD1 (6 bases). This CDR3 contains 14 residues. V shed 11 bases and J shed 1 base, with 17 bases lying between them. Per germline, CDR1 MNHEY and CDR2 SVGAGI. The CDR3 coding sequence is TGTGCCGCTTGCGCGGGGGGCCCGAACACTGAAGCTTTCTTT. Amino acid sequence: CAACAGGPNTEAFF.

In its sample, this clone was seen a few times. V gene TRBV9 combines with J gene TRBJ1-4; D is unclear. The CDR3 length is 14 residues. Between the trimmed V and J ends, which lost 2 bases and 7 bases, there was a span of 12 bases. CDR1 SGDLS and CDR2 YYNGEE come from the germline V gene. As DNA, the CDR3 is TGTGCCAGCAGCGTGGGAGCCCTGGCTGAAAAACTGTTTTTT. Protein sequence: CASSVGALAEKLFF.

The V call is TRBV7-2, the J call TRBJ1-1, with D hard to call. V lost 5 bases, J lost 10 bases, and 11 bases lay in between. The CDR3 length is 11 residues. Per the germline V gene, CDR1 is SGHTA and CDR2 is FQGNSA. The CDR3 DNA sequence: TGTGCCAGCAGCACCGTAATCGGAGCTTTCTTT. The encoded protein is CASSTVIGAFF.

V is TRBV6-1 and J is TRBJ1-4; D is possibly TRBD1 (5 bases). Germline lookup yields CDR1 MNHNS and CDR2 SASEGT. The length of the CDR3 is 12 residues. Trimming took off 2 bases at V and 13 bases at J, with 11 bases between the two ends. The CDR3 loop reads CASSERGGGLFF. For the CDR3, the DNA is TGTGCCAGCAGTGAACGTGGGGGAGGACTGTTTTTT.

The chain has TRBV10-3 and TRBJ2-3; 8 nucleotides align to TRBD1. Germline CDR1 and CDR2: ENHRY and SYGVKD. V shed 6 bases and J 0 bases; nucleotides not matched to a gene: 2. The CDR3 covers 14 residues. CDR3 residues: CAIRDRDSTDTQYF. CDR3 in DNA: TGTGCCATCAGGGACAGGGACAGCACAGATACGCAGTATTTT.

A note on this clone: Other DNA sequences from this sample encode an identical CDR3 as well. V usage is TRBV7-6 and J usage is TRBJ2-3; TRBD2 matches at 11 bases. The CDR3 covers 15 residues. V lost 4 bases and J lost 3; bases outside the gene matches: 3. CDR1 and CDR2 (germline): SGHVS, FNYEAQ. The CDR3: CASSSSSGGTDTQYF. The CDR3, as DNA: TGTGCCAGCAGCTCTTCTAGCGGGGGGACAGATACGCAGTATTTT.

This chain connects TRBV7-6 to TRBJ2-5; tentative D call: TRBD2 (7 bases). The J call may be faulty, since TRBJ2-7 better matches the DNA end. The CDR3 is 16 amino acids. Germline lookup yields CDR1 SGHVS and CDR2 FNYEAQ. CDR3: CASSLRSTGTTYEQYF. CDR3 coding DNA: TGTGCCAGCAGCTTACGGTCCACAGGGACTACCTACGAGCAGTACTTC.

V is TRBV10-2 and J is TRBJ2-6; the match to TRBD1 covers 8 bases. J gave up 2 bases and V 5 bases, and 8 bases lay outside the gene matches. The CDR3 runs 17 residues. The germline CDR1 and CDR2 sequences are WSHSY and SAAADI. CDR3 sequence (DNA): TGCGCCAGCAGTTCCACAGGGGGGTGGGCTGGGGCCAACGTCCTGACTTTC. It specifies CASSSTGGWAGANVLTF.

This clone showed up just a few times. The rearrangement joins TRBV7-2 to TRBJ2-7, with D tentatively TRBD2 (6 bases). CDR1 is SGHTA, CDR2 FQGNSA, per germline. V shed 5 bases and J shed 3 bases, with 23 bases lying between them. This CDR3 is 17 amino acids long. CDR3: CASSPPRGTGLGYEQYF. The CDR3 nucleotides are TGTGCCAGCAGCCCCCCACGGGGGACTGGTCTGGGCTACGAGCAGTACTTC.

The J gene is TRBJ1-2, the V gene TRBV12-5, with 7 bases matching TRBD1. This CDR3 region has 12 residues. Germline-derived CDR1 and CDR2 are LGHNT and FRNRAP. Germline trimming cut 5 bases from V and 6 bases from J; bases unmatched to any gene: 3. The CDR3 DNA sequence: TGTGCTAGTGGTCCGGGACAGAATGGCTACACCTTC. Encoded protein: CASGPGQNGYTF.

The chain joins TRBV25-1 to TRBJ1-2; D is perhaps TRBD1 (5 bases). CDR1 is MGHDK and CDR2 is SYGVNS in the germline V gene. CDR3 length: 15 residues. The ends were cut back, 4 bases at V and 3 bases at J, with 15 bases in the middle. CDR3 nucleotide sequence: TGTGCCAGCAGTGCTGGGGGGTCTTCCGACTATGGCTACACCTTC. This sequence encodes CASSAGGSSDYGYTF.

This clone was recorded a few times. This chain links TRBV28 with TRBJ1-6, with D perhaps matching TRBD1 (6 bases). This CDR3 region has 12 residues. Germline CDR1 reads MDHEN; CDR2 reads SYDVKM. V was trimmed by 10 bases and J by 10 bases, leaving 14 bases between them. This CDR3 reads CATTDSRSPLHF. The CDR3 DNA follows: TGTGCCACCACGGACAGTAGGTCACCCCTCCACTTT.

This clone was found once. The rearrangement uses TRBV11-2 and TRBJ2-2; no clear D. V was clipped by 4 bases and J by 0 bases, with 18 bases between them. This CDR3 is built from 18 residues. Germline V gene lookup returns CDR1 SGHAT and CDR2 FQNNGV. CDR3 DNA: TGTGCCAGCAGCTCCAACCACCTGACATACGCGAACACCGGGGAGCTGTTTTTT. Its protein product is CASSSNHLTYANTGELFF.